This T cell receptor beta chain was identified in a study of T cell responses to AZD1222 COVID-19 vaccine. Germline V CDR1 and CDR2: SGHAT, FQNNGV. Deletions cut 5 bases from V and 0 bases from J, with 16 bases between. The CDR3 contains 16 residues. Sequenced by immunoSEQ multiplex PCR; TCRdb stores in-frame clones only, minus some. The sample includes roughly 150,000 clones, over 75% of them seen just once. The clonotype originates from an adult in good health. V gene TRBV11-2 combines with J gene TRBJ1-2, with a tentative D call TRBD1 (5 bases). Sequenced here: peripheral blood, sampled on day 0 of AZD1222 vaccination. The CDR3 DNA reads TGTGCCAGCAGCCAATCACCCGGGACGTCTAACTATGGCTACACCTTC. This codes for CASSQSPGTSNYGYTF.